This T cell receptor (beta chain) derives from a study of T cells after yellow fever vaccination. CDR3 length equals 17 residues. With 2 bases removed from V and 0 bases from J, the gap between germline ends came to 14 bases. Germline V CDR1 and CDR2: SGHTA, FQGNSA. TCRdb independently ran MiXCR on the 5' RACE reads; one entry per CDR3 protein. The repertoire includes 200,000 to 300,000 distinct CDR3 sequences, over 6.5% of them detected once, and approximately 0.99% sits in the top ten. This clonotype has more than one count but fewer than ten. The chain combines TRBV7-2 with TRBJ2-4; the D gene is possibly TRBD2 (6 bases). The receptor's source is a man aged 25-45 years who received the YFV17D yellow fever vaccine. The source material was CD4+ T cells sorted from PBMCs, sampled on the day of the yellow fever booster vaccination. The chain's CDR3 is CASSLMGGAGAKNIQYF. The CDR3 DNA reads TGTGCCAGCAGCTTAATGGGCGGGGCTGGAGCCAAAAACATTCAGTACTTC.